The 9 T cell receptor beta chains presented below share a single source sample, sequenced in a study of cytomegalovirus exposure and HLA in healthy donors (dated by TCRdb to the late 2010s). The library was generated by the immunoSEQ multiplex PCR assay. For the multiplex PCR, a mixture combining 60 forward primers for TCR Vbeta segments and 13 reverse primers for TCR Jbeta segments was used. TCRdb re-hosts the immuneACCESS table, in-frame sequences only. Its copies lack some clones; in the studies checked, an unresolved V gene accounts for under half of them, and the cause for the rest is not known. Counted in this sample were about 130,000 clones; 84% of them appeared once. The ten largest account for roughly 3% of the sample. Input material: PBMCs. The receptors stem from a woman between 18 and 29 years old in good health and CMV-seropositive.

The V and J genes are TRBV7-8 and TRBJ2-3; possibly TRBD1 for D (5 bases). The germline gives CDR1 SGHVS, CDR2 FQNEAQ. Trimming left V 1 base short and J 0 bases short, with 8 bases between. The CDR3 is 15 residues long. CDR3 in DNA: TGTGCCAGCAGCTTAGTGCAGGGAAGCACAGATACGCAGTATTTT. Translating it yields CASSLVQGSTDTQYF.

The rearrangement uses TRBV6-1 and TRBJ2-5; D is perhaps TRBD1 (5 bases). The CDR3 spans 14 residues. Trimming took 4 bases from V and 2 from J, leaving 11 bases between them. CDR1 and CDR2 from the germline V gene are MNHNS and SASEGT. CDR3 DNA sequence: TGTGCCAGCAGTGGATTAGGGGATCAAGAGACCCAGTACTTC. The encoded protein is CASSGLGDQETQYF.

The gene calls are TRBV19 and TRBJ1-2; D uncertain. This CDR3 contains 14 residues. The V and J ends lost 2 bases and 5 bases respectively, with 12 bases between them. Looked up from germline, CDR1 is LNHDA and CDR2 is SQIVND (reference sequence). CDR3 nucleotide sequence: TGTGCCAGTAGTATACAAGGCGGTGGATATGGCTACACCTTC. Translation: CASSIQGGGYGYTF.

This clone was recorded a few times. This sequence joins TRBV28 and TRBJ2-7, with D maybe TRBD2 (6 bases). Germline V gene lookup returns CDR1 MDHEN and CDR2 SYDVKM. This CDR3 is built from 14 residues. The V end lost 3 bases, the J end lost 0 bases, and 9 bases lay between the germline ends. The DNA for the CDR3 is TGTGCCAGCAGTTTGGGACTGGTCTCCTACGAGCAGTACTTC. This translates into CASSLGLVSYEQYF.

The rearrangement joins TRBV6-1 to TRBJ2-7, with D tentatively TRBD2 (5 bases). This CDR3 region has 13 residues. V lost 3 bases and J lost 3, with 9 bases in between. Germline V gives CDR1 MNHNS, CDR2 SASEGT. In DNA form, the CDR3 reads TGTGCCAGCAGTGACGACGGAGGCTACGAGCAGTACTTC. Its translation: CASSDDGGYEQYF.

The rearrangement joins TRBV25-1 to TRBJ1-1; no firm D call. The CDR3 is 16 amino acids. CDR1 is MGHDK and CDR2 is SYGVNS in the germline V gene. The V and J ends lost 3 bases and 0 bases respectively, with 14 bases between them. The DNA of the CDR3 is TGTGCCAGCAGTGACCTACGGGTGGCCGTGAACACTGAAGCTTTCTTT. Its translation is CASSDLRVAVNTEAFF.

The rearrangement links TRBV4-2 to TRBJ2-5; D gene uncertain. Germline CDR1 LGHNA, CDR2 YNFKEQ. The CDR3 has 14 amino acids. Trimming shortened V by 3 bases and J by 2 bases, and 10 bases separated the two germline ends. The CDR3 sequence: CASSQPGGQETQYF. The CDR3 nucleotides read TGTGCCAGCAGCCAGCCAGGTGGACAAGAGACCCAGTACTTC.

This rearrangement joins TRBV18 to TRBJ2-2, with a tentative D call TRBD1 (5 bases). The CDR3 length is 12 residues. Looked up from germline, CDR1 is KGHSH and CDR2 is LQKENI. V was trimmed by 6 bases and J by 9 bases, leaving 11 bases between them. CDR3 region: CASSPRGRELFF. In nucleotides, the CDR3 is TGTGCCAGCTCGCCAAGGGGCCGGGAGCTGTTTTTT.

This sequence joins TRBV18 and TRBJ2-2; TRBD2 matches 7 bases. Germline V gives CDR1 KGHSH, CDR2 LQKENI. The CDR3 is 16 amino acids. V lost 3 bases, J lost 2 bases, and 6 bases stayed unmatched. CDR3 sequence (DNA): TGTGCCAGCTCACCGATTTCGGGGGGAAACACCGGGGAGCTGTTTTTT. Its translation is CASSPISGGNTGELFF.